These 13 T cell receptor beta chains were all obtained from the same sample, sequenced in a study of blood T cell repertoires in COVID-19. Using immunoSEQ multiplex PCR, the repertoire was profiled, and TCRdb retains in-frame clones only, with some absent. The table lists approximately 140,000 clones, less than 90% of them singletons. The sequenced material came from peripheral blood. These receptor sequences come from a man in his sixties with acute or convalescent COVID-19.

J is TRBJ2-3 and V is TRBV9; 15 bases are shared with TRBD2. Germline CDR1 SGDLS, CDR2 YYNGEE. This CDR3 has 20 residues. The V segment lost 2 bases and the J segment 1 base; nucleotides outside the gene matches: 11. The CDR3 sequence is CASSVRTSGGEGRGTDTQYF. DNA for the CDR3: TGTGCCAGCAGCGTCCGGACTAGCGGGGGGGAGGGGCGCGGCACAGATACGCAGTATTTT.

V and J are TRBV14 and TRBJ1-4; 8 positions agree with TRBD1. CDR3 length equals 14 residues. The germline gives CDR1 SGHDN, CDR2 FVKESK. V trimming: 3 bases; J trimming: 7 bases; junction bases outside the gene matches: 4. The CDR3 protein is CASSHIGQGEKLFF. The DNA for the CDR3 is TGTGCCAGCAGCCATATTGGACAGGGTGAAAAACTGTTTTTT.

The CDR3 bases are TGTGCCAGCAGTGAACAGGGGGCGCGGGGCTACACCTTC. This codes for CASSEQGARGYTF. This chain links TRBV2 with TRBJ1-2; 8 bases align to TRBD1. This CDR3 has 13 residues. Losses at the gene ends were 2 bases for V and 8 bases for J; bases not matched to a gene: 4. Per the germline V gene, CDR1 is SNHLY and CDR2 is FYNNEI.

This chain joins TRBV5-1 and TRBJ2-7; 10 bases fit TRBD1. CDR1 and CDR2 from the germline V gene are SGHRS and YFSETQ. V lost 7 bases to trimming and J lost 4 bases; unmatched junction nucleotides: 5. The CDR3 loop spans 13 amino acids. CDR3 residues: CASSRDRGYEQYF. The CDR3 DNA follows: TGCGCCAGCTCCCGGGACAGGGGTTACGAGCAGTACTTC.

The V call is TRBV28, the J call TRBJ1-2; D not resolved. The germline V and J ends were trimmed by 6 bases and 4 bases, with 12 bases remaining between them. Germline V lookup: CDR1 MDHEN, CDR2 SYDVKM. This CDR3 contains 13 residues. CDR3 protein: CASSQTEGYGYTF. CDR3 DNA: TGTGCCAGCAGCCAAACAGAGGGCTATGGCTACACCTTC.

This clone was seen only once. The V gene is TRBV2, the J gene TRBJ1-4; tentatively, D is TRBD1 (6 bases). Germline CDR1 reads SNHLY; CDR2 reads FYNNEI. Trimming cost V 5 bases and J 14 bases, with 15 bases left between them. The CDR3 covers 12 residues. The CDR3 DNA reads as TGTGCCAGCAGTCCTAGTCGGACAGACCTGTTTTTT. Amino acids: CASSPSRTDLFF.

The gene calls are TRBV5-8 and TRBJ1-1; D is perhaps TRBD1 (6 bases). The CDR3 runs to 15 residues. Germline V gene data show CDR1 as SGHTS and CDR2 as YDEGEE. Deletions cut 4 bases from V and 3 bases from J, with 16 bases between. CDR3 coding DNA: TGTGCCAGCAGCGTCTCACAGGGTCGGCACACTGAAGCTTTCTTT. Translating gives CASSVSQGRHTEAFF.

V usage is TRBV5-1 and J usage is TRBJ2-7; 9 nucleotides align to TRBD2. The V gene's germline CDR1 is SGHRS and CDR2 YFSETQ. There are 14 residues in the CDR3. V lost 4 bases and J lost 6; bases outside the gene matches: 8. CDR3 region: CASSAWRGGREQYF. The CDR3 DNA reads TGCGCCAGCAGCGCGTGGCGGGGGGGCCGCGAGCAGTACTTC.

The gene calls are TRBV6-1 and TRBJ1-3; TRBD1 might be the D (6 bases). Per germline, CDR1 MNHNS and CDR2 SASEGT. V lost 1 base, J lost 4 bases, and 14 bases lay in between. The CDR3 runs 16 residues. In DNA form, the CDR3 reads TGTGCCAGCAGTGAAGTGACAGGAGCTTTGGGAAACACCATATATTTT. As protein: CASSEVTGALGNTIYF.

V is TRBV9 and J is TRBJ2-7; tentative D call: TRBD2 (6 bases). Trimming removed 0 bases from V and 6 bases from J, with 13 bases in between. CDR3 length: 14 amino acids. Germline lookup yields CDR1 SGDLS and CDR2 YYNGEE. The DNA of the CDR3 is TGTGCCAGCAGCGTAGGGGTTTTGGGAGGCGAGCAGTACTTC. Amino acid sequence: CASSVGVLGGEQYF.

This clone was observed a handful of times. This sequence joins TRBV29-1 and TRBJ1-2, with D unclear. Trimming cost V 0 bases and J 8 bases, with 19 bases left between them. CDR3 length: 15 amino acids. Germline V lookup: CDR1 SQVTM, CDR2 ANQGSEA. The CDR3, as DNA: TGCAGCGTTGAAGATTCGCGTGACTCCCTGCGGGGCTACACCTTC. It encodes CSVEDSRDSLRGYTF.

This sequence joins TRBV20-1 and TRBJ1-2; unclear D gene. Per germline, CDR1 DFQATT and CDR2 SNEGSKA (reference sequence). V lost 1 base and J lost 5, with 5 bases in between. CDR3 length equals 11 residues. This CDR3 is CSARVGYGYTF. In DNA, the CDR3 is TGCAGTGCTAGAGTCGGGTATGGCTACACCTTC.

This rearrangement joins TRBV2 to TRBJ2-1; 8 positions agree with TRBD1. CDR1 is SNHLY and CDR2 is FYNNEI in the germline V gene. V shed 7 bases and J 6 bases; nucleotides not matched to a gene: 8. The CDR3 contains 14 residues. The CDR3: CASIITGGFNEQFF. The CDR3 DNA sequence: TGTGCCAGCATAATCACAGGGGGGTTCAATGAGCAGTTCTTC.